These 5 T cell receptor beta chains were sequenced from one sample in a study of cytomegalovirus exposure and HLA in healthy donors. The PCR made use of 60 Vbeta and 13 Jbeta primers. Produced via immunoSEQ multiplex PCR; TCRdb's table is partial and in-frame only. The sample records roughly 120,000 clones, 55% to 75% being singletons. Sequencing was carried out using PBMCs. All receptors come from a woman between 35 and 50 years old in good health and CMV-seropositive.

The chain uses TRBV5-5 and TRBJ1-1, with TRBD1 as a possible D gene (6 bases). The CDR3 consists of 13 residues. Deletions cut 6 bases from V and 3 bases from J, with 12 bases between. The germline V gene encodes CDR1 SGHKS and CDR2 YYEKEE (reference sequence). In nucleotides, the CDR3 is TGTGCCAGCACCGCCACAGGGTACACTGAAGCTTTCTTT. It is translated as CASTATGYTEAFF.

V and J are TRBV10-3 and TRBJ1-1; D possibly corresponds to TRBD1 (6 bases). V was pared by 2 bases and J by 1 base, with 11 bases between. The CDR3 totals 15 residues. From germline, CDR1 is ENHRY and CDR2 SYGVKD. DNA of the CDR3: TGTGCCATCAGTGAGAACAGGGCCCAGAACACTGAAGCTTTCTTT. Its protein is CAISENRAQNTEAFF.

This clone was seen a handful of times. The chain is built from TRBV10-3 and TRBJ2-3, with D possibly TRBD1 on 6 matching bases. Trimming removed 11 bases at V and 2 bases at J, with 17 bases between. The germline gives CDR1 ENHRY, CDR2 SYGVKD. This CDR3 spans 14 amino acids. This CDR3 is CASVETGSTDTQYF. As DNA, the CDR3 is TGTGCCTCCGTCGAGACAGGATCCACAGATACGCAGTATTTT.

This chain joins TRBV6-5 and TRBJ2-3; the D is unclear. CDR1 and CDR2 from the germline V gene are MNHEY and SVGAGI. The CDR3 sequence is 16 residues long. Trimming removed 2 bases at V and 4 bases at J, with 16 bases between. Here the CDR3 DNA reads TGTGCCAGCAGTTACAGTCCCCGATCGGCGGCAGATACGCAGTATTTT. Residues: CASSYSPRSAADTQYF.

The chain employs TRBV5-1 and TRBJ1-2; possibly TRBD1 for D (5 bases). This CDR3 is 14 amino acids long. Trimming took 4 bases from V and 4 from J, leaving 14 bases between them. Looked up from germline, CDR1 is SGHRS and CDR2 is YFSETQ. CDR3 loop: CASSASGHPYGYTF. The DNA of the CDR3 is TGCGCCAGCAGCGCCAGTGGACACCCCTATGGCTACACCTTC.